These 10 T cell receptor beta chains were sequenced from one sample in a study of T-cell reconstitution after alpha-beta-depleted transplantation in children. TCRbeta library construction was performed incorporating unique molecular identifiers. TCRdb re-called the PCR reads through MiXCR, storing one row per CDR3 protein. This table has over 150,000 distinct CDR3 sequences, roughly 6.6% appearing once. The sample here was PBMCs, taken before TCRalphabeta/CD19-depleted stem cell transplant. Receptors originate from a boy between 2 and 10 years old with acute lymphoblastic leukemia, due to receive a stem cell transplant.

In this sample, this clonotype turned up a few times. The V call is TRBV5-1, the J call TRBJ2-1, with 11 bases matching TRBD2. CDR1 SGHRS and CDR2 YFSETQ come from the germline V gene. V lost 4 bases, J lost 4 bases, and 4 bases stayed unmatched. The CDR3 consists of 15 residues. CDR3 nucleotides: TGCGCCAGCAGCCCGGGACTAGCGGAATACAATGAGCAGTTCTTC. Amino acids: CASSPGLAEYNEQFF.

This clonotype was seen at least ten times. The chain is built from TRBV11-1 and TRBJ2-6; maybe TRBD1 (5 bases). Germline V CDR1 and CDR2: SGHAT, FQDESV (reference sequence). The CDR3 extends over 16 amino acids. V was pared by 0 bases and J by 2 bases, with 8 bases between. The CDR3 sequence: CASSLALGPGANVLTF. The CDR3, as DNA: TGTGCCAGCAGCTTAGCGCTGGGGCCTGGGGCCAACGTCCTGACTTTC.

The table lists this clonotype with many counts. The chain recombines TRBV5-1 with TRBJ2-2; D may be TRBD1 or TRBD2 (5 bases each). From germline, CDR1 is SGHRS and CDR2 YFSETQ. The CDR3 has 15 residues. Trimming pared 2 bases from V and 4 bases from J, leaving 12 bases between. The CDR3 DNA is TGCGCCAGCAGCTTTGTAACAGGAGGCACCGGGGAGCTGTTTTTT. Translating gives CASSFVTGGTGELFF.

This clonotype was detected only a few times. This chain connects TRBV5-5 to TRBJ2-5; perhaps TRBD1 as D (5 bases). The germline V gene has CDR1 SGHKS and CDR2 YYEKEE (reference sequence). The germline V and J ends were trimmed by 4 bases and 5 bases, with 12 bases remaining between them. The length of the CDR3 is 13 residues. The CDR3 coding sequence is TGTGCCAGCAGCCGTATAGGGGTGGAGACCCAGTACTTC. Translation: CASSRIGVETQYF.

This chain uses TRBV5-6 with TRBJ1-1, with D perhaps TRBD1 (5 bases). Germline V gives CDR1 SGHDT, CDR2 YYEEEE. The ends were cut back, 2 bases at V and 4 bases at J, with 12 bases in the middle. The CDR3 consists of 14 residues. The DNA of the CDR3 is TGTGCCAGCAGCTTTAACCAGGGCATCACTGAAGCTTTCTTT. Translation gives CASSFNQGITEAFF.

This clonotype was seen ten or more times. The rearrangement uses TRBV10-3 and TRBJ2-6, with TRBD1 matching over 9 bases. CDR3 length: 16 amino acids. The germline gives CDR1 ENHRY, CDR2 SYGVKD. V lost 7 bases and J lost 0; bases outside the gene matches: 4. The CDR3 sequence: CAINGGQGSGANVLTF. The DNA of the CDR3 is TGTGCCATCAACGGGGGACAGGGCTCTGGGGCCAACGTCCTGACTTTC.

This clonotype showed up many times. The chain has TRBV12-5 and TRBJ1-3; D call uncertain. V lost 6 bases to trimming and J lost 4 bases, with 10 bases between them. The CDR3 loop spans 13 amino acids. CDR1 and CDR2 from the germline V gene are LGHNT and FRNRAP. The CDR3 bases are TGTGCTAGTGGCTCCTCAACAGGAAACACCATATATTTT. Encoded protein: CASGSSTGNTIYF.

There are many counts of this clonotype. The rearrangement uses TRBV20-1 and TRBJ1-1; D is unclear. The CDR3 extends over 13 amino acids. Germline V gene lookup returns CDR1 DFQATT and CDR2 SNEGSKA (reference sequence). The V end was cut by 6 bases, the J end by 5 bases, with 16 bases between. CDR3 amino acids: CSAPTPGGTEAFF. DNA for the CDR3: TGCAGTGCCCCCACCCCTGGAGGGACTGAAGCTTTCTTT.

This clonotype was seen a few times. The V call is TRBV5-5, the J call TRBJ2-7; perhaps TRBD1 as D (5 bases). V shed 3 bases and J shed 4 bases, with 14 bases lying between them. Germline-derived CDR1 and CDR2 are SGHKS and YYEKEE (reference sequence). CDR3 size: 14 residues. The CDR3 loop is CASSSGHNAYEQYF. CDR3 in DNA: TGTGCCAGCAGCTCAGGACATAACGCTTACGAGCAGTACTTC.

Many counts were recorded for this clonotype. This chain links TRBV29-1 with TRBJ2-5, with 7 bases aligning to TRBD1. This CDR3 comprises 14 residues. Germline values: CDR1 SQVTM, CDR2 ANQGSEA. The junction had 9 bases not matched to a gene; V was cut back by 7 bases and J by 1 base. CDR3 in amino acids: CSAPTTGSQETQYF. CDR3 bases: TGCAGCGCACCTACGACAGGGTCCCAAGAGACCCAGTACTTC.